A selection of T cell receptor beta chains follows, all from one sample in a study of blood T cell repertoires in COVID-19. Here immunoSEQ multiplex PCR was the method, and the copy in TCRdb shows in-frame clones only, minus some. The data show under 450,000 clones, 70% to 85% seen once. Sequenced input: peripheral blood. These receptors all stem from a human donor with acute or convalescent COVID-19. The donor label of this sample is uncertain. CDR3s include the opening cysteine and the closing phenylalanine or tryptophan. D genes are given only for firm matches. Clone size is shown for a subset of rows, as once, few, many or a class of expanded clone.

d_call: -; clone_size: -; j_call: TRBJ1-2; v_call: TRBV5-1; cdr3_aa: CASSLARVGAQGSNYGYTF; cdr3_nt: TGCGCCAGCAGCTTGGCCCGTGTGGGGGCACAGGGATCTAACTATGGCTACACCTTC
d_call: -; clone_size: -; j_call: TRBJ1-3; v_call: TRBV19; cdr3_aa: CASSITGYGNTIYF; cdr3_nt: TGTGCCAGTAGTATTACGGGGTACGGAAACACCATATATTTT
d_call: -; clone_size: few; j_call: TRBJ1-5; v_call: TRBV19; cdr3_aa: CASSIAGLQPQHF; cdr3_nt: TGTGCCAGTAGTATAGCAGGTCTTCAGCCCCAGCATTTT
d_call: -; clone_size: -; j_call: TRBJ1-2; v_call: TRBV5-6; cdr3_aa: CASSSPVAASDNYGYTF; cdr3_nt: TGTGCCAGCAGCTCCCCCGTTGCGGCAAGCGATAACTATGGCTACACCTTC
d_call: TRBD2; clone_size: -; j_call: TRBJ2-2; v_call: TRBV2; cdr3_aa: CASSEGRLAGAGTGELFF; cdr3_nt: TGTGCCAGCAGTGAAGGGAGACTAGCGGGAGCTGGTACCGGGGAGCTGTTTTTT
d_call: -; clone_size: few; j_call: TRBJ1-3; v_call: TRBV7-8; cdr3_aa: CASSATGPSVSGNTIYF; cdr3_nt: TGTGCCAGCAGCGCGACAGGCCCCTCCGTCTCTGGAAACACCATATATTTT
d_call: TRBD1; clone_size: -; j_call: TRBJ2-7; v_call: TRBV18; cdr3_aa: CASSPVGQGTYEQYF; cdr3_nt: TGTGCCAGCTCACCAGTAGGACAGGGGACCTACGAGCAGTACTTC
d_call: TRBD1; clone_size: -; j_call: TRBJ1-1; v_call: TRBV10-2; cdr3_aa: CASSDGQGHTEAFF; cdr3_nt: TGCGCCAGCAGTGACGGACAGGGGCACACTGAAGCTTTCTTT
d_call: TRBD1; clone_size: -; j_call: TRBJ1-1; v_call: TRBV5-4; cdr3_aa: CASSLLRGRWTEAFF; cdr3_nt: TGTGCCAGCAGCCTACTCAGGGGGCGATGGACTGAAGCTTTCTTT
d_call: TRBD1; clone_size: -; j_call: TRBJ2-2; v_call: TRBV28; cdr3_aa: CASSFARQGGELFF; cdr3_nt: TGTGCCAGCAGCTTCGCCCGACAGGGAGGGGAGCTGTTTTTT
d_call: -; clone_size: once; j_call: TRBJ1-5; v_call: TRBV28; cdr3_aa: CASSLTVGDYQPQHF; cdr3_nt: TGTGCCAGCAGTTTAACGGTGGGGGACTATCAGCCCCAGCATTTT
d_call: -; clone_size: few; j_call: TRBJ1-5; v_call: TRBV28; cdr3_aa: CASSLNGVRASNQPQHF; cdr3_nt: TGTGCCAGCAGTTTAAATGGTGTCAGGGCGAGCAATCAGCCCCAGCATTTT
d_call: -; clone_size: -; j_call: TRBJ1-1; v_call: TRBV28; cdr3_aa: CASSFPLGGEAFF; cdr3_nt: TGTGCCAGCAGTTTCCCATTAGGGGGAGAAGCTTTCTTT
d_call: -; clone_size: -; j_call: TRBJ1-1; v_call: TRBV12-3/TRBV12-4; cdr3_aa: CASSFVESREAFF; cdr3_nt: TGTGCCAGCAGTTTCGTAGAGTCCCGTGAAGCTTTCTTT
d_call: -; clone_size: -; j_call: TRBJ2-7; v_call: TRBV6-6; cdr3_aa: CASSYQAGFTYEQYF; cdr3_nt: TGTGCCAGCAGTTACCAGGCAGGATTTACTTACGAGCAGTACTTC
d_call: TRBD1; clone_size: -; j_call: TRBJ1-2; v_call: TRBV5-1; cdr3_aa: CASSSQGAGYGYTF; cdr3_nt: TGCGCCAGCAGCTCACAGGGGGCAGGCTATGGCTACACCTTC
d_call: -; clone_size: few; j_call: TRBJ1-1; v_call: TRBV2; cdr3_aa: CASRDVGISEAFF; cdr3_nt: TGTGCCAGCAGAGACGTCGGGATCTCTGAAGCTTTCTTT